This T cell receptor (beta chain) was captured in a study of blood T cell repertoires in COVID-19. Across the study: Samples representing acute and convalescent COVID-19 were sourced from the United States, Italy and Spain.

Authors' processing steps: Amplification from reference gene primers served as the basis for estimated nucleated cell counts. TCRdb's table, derived via immunoSEQ multiplex PCR, lists solely in-frame clones and lacks some. The DNA was the basis for D and trimming; V, J and clone size are from that table. The table shows 80,000 or so clones, with around 80% occurring only once. The specimen sequenced was peripheral blood. This receptor was obtained from a woman between 70 and 85 years old with acute or convalescent COVID-19.

Here the CDR3 reads CASSSTGPGYTF. The CDR3 coding sequence is TGTGCCAGCAGCTCCACCGGTCCTGGCTACACCTTC. The chain recombines TRBV5-6 with TRBJ1-2; D is unclear. Trimming left V 3 bases short and J 7 bases short, with 10 bases between. This CDR3 is 12 amino acids long. Germline V gives CDR1 SGHDT, CDR2 YYEEEE.